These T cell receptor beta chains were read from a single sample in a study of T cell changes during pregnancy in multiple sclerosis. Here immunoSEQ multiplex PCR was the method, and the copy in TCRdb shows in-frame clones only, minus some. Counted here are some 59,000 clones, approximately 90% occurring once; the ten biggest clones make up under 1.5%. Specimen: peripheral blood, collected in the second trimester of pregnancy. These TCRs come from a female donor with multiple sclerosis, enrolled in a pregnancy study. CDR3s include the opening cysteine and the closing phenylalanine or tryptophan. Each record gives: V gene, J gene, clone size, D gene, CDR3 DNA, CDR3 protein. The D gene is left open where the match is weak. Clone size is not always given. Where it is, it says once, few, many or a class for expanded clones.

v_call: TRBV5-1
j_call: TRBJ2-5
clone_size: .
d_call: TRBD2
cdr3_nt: TGCGCCAGCAGCTTGGTTTCGGTGGCTAGCGGGGGGCCCCAGTACTTC
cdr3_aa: CASSLVSVASGGPQYF

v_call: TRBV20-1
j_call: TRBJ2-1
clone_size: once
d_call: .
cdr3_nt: TGCAGTGCCCCAAGGCGGGATGAGCAGTTCTTC
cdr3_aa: CSAPRRDEQFF

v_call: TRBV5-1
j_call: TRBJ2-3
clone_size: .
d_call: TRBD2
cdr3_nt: TGCGCCAGCAGTCCGCGGGGGGCGGATACGCAGTATTTT
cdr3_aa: CASSPRGADTQYF

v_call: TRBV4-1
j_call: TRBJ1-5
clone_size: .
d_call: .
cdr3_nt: TGCGCCAGCAGCCCCTTTGGCAATCAGCCCCAGCATTTT
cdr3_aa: CASSPFGNQPQHF

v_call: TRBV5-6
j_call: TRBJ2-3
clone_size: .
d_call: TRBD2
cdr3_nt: TGTGCCAGCAGCTTGGGGCGGGGGGAAGATACGCAGTATTTT
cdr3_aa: CASSLGRGEDTQYF

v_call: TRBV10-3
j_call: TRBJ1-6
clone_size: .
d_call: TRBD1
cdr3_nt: TGTGCCATAGCAGGGAGGACAGGTGGAAATTCACCCCTCCACTTT
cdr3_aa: CAIAGRTGGNSPLHF

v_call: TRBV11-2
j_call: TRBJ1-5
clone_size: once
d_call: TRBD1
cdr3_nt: TGTGCCAGCAGTTTTGGACAGGGAAATCAGCCCCAGCATTTT
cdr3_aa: CASSFGQGNQPQHF

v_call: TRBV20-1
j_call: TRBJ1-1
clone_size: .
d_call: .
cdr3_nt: TGCAGTGCTACCTCCGGGGAAGCTTTCTTT
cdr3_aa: CSATSGEAFF

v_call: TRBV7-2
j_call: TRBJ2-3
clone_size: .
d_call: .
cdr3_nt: TGTGCCAGCAGCTTAGCGTCCCCGCCAGCAGATACGCAGTATTTT
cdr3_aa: CASSLASPPADTQYF

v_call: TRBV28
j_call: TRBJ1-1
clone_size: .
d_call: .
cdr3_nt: TGTGCCAGCAGTTCTCAGGGAGGAGAGAGCGCTGAAGCTTTCTTT
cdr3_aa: CASSSQGGESAEAFF

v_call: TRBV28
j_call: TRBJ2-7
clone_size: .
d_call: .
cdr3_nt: TGTGCCAGCGGCCTTCAGGGGTACGAGCAGTACTTC
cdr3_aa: CASGLQGYEQYF